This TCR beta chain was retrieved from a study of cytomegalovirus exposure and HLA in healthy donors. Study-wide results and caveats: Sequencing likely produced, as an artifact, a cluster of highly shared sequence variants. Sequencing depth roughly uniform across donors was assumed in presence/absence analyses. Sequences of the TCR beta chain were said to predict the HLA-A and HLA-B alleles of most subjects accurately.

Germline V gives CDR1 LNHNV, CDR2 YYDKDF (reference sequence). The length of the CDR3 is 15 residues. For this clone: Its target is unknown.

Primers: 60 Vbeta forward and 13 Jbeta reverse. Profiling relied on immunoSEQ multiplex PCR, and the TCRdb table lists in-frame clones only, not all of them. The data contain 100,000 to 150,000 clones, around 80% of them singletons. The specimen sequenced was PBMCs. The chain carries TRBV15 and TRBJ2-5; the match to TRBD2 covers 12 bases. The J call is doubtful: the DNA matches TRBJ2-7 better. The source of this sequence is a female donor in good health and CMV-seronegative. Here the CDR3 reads CATSRASGGAYEQYF. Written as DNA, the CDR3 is TGTGCCACCAGCAGAGCTAGCGGGGGGGCCTACGAGCAGTACTTC.